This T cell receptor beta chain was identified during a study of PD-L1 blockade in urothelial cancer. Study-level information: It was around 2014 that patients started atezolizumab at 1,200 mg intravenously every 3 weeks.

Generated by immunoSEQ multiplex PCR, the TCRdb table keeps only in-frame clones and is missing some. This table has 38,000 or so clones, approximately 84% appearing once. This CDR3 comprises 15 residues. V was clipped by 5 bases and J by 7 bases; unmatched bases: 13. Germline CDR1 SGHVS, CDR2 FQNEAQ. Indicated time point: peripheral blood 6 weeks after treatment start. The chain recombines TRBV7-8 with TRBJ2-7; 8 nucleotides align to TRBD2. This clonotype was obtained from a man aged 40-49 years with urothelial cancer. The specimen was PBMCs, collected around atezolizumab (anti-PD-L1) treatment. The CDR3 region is CASSAQRSGGSEQYF. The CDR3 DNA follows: TGTGCCAGCAGCGCGCAGAGGAGCGGGGGATCTGAGCAGTACTTC.